These 29 T cell receptor beta chains originate from one sample sequenced in a study of CD8+ T cells in alopecia areata. Stated treatment: oral pan-JAK inhibitor, 5-10 mg twice daily. In each case, RNA was isolated and then reverse transcribed into cDNA as the sequencing template. TCRdb's table, derived via immunoSEQ multiplex PCR, lists solely in-frame clones and lacks some. The sample lists some 170,000 clones; around 58% were seen once. The sequences come from CD4+ T cells sorted from blood, collected at approximately week 60, from a patient treated with tofacitinib. All receptors derive from a human donor with alopecia areata.

This clone was counted between two and nine times. This chain joins TRBV2 and TRBJ2-1; a weak D match, TRBD2 (5 bases). V gave up 5 bases and J gave up 10 bases, with 15 bases separating them. Germline CDR1 SNHLY, CDR2 FYNNEI. This CDR3 region has 13 residues. CDR3 loop: CASSNDPEEEQFF. As DNA, the CDR3 is TGTGCCAGCAGTAACGACCCGGAGGAGGAGCAGTTCTTC.

V gene TRBV6-5 combines with J gene TRBJ2-1; D might be TRBD2 (6 bases). With 10 bases removed from V and 7 bases from J, the gap between germline ends came to 23 bases. The CDR3 extends over 15 amino acids. Germline V gene sequence: CDR1 MNHEY, CDR2 SVGAGI. In DNA, the CDR3 is TGTGCCACTTGGGGATCTAGCGACGGGTCGAATGAGCAGTTCTTC. It specifies CATWGSSDGSNEQFF.

The gene calls are TRBV29-1 and TRBJ1-2; the match to TRBD1 covers 10 bases. V trimming: 6 bases; J trimming: 4 bases; junction bases outside the gene matches: 5. The CDR3 is 13 amino acids. The V gene's germline CDR1 is SQVTM and CDR2 ANQGSEA. This chain's CDR3 is CSVRRDRGYGYTF. The DNA for the CDR3 is TGCAGCGTACGAAGGGACAGGGGCTATGGCTACACCTTC.

The chain combines TRBV5-6 with TRBJ2-7, with D perhaps matching TRBD1 (6 bases). V gave up 6 bases and J gave up 2 bases, with 12 bases separating them. The CDR3 contains 13 residues. Germline CDR1 and CDR2: SGHDT and YYEEEE. The CDR3 nucleotides read TGTGCCAGCACAAGAGGGGGTACCTACGAGCAGTACTTC. Residues: CASTRGGTYEQYF.

The genes are TRBV4-2 and TRBJ2-2; D tentatively reads TRBD1 or TRBD2 (5 bases each). The germline CDR1 and CDR2 sequences are LGHNA and YNFKEQ. The germline V and J ends were trimmed by 4 bases and 0 bases, with 18 bases remaining between them. The CDR3 covers 18 residues. Here the CDR3 reads CASSPGTSGTANTGELFF. Written as DNA, the CDR3 is TGTGCCAGCAGCCCCGGAACTTCCGGGACCGCGAACACCGGGGAGCTGTTTTTT.

This clone was found a few times. The gene calls are TRBV29-1 and TRBJ2-7, with 7 bases fitting TRBD2. Looked up from germline, CDR1 is SQVTM and CDR2 is ANQGSEA. Germline trimming cut 4 bases from V and 0 bases from J; bases unmatched to any gene: 9. The CDR3 consists of 15 residues. For the CDR3, the DNA is TGCAGCGTTGTCTCCCTCGGCGGGGGCTCCTACGAGCAGTACTTC. Its translation is CSVVSLGGGSYEQYF.

In its sample, this clone was seen once. The chain couples TRBV20-1 to TRBJ2-3; D not resolved. V was pared by 3 bases and J by 6 bases, with 7 bases between. CDR1 and CDR2 (germline): DFQATT, SNEGSKA (reference sequence). CDR3 length: 11 residues. CDR3 region: CSASGLDTQYF. CDR3 DNA: TGCAGTGCTAGTGGTTTGGATACGCAGTATTTT.

In the case of this clone: The junction departs from the called germline gene at one end, perhaps through a read error. The CDR3 region has the DNA TGTGCCAGCAGTGACGGACTAGCGTCCTACGGGCAGTACTTC. It specifies CASSDGLASYGQYF. The chain has TRBV6-1 and TRBJ2-7; 9 positions match TRBD2. Germline V gene sequence: CDR1 MNHNS, CDR2 SASEGT. The CDR3 spans 14 residues.

The gene calls are TRBV4-2 and TRBJ2-3; TRBD2 matches at 9 bases. Trimming at V came to 1 base and at J to 1 base, leaving 3 bases not matched to a gene. Germline loops: CDR1 LGHNA, CDR2 YNFKEQ. The CDR3 runs 16 residues. CDR3 residues: CASSQAAGGGTDTQYF. Here the CDR3 DNA reads TGTGCCAGCAGCCAAGCCGCGGGGGGGGGCACAGATACGCAGTATTTT.

The chain uses TRBV7-9 and TRBJ2-2; TRBD2 matches at 7 bases. The V and J ends lost 5 bases and 2 bases, in that order; junction bases with no gene match: 5. From germline, CDR1 is SEHNR and CDR2 FQNEAQ (reference sequence). There are 15 residues in the CDR3. The CDR3 is CASSGSSGNTGELFF. In nucleotides, the CDR3 is TGTGCCAGCAGCGGGTCTAGCGGAAACACCGGGGAGCTGTTTTTT.

V gene TRBV9 combines with J gene TRBJ2-3; 10 positions agree with TRBD2. Germline trimming cut 4 bases from V and 5 bases from J; bases unmatched to any gene: 10. The CDR3 length is 16 residues. Germline CDR1 reads SGDLS; CDR2 reads YYNGEE. CDR3 protein: CASSPTTSGLGDTQYF. CDR3 nucleotides: TGTGCCAGCAGCCCAACGACTAGCGGGTTGGGAGATACGCAGTATTTT.

This chain joins TRBV7-8 and TRBJ2-1, with 9 bases aligning to TRBD1. Unmatched junction bases numbered 9, after V lost 5 bases and J lost 7 bases. The germline V gene encodes CDR1 SGHVS and CDR2 FQNEAQ. The CDR3 length is 15 residues. The CDR3 sequence: CASSHGQGFGNEQFF. CDR3 nucleotides: TGTGCCAGCAGCCACGGACAGGGGTTTGGGAATGAGCAGTTCTTC.

V gene TRBV9 combines with J gene TRBJ1-2, with D uncertain. The V end lost 0 bases, the J end lost 5 bases, and 14 bases lay between the germline ends. Germline loops: CDR1 SGDLS, CDR2 YYNGEE. The CDR3 sequence is 15 residues long. The CDR3 bases are TGTGCCAGCAGCGTAGAGGCAGCCCACTCTTATGGCTACACCTTC. Amino acids: CASSVEAAHSYGYTF.

This sequence joins TRBV2 and TRBJ1-2; 9 nucleotides match TRBD1. Germline loops: CDR1 SNHLY, CDR2 FYNNEI. The CDR3 covers 18 residues. The J segment lost 0 bases and the V segment lost 4 bases, leaving 12 bases of the junction unmatched. In DNA, the CDR3 is TGTGCCAGCAGTGGGGACAGGGAAAAACCTGAGACTAACTATGGCTACACCTTC. Translating it yields CASSGDREKPETNYGYTF.

The V and J genes are TRBV5-4 and TRBJ1-2, with 7 bases that match TRBD1. Germline CDR1 is SGHNT and CDR2 is YYREEE (reference sequence). The V gene end was trimmed by 4 bases and the J gene end by 7 bases; junction bases not matched to a gene: 7. The CDR3 sequence is 13 residues long. The CDR3 reads CASSLDREFGYTF. In DNA, the CDR3 is TGTGCCAGCAGCCTAGACAGGGAGTTTGGCTACACCTTC.

The chain is built from TRBV7-9 and TRBJ1-2, with 7 bases that match TRBD1. Germline trimming cut 4 bases from V and 2 bases from J; bases unmatched to any gene: 4. The CDR3 has 14 residues. Germline CDR1 SEHNR, CDR2 FQNEAQ (reference sequence). The CDR3 bases are TGTGCCAGCAGCTCGGTGGACAGGAACTATGGCTACACCTTC. The encoded protein is CASSSVDRNYGYTF.

The V and J genes are TRBV11-2 and TRBJ2-1, with TRBD2 matching over 7 bases. V lost 3 bases to trimming and J lost 6 bases; unmatched junction nucleotides: 11. The CDR3 spans 16 residues. Per germline, CDR1 SGHAT and CDR2 FQNNGV. DNA for the CDR3: TGTGCCAGCAGCTTGGACCACTCGGGGGGAGTCAATGAGCAGTTCTTC. Translation gives CASSLDHSGGVNEQFF.

The CDR3 here is CASSQDSARDIQYF. The DNA for the CDR3 is TGCGCCAGCAGCCAGGACTCAGCTAGGGACATTCAGTACTTC. The chain employs TRBV4-1 and TRBJ2-4; D is perhaps TRBD2 (5 bases). With 3 bases removed from V and 8 bases from J, the gap between germline ends came to 14 bases. Germline V gene lookup returns CDR1 MGHRA and CDR2 YSYEKL. The length of the CDR3 is 14 residues.

This clone was found a few times. The chain links TRBV29-1 to TRBJ1-1, with D unclear. V was clipped by 6 bases and J by 4 bases, with 15 bases between them. Per the germline V gene, CDR1 is SQVTM and CDR2 is ANQGSEA. This CDR3 is built from 13 residues. The CDR3 region has the DNA TGCAGCGTAGCCCCTGTTATGGGCACTGAAGCTTTCTTT. This codes for CSVAPVMGTEAFF. Combining the CDR3 with reference TRBV29-1 and TRBJ1-1 gives the whole variable domain SAVISQKPSRDICQRGTSLTIQCQVDSQVTMMFWYRQQPGQSLTLIATANQGSEATYESGFVIDKFPISRPNLTFSTLTVSNMSPEDSSIYLCSVAPVMGTEAFFGQGTRLTVV.

The V gene is TRBV5-1, the J gene TRBJ2-7; D unresolved. The CDR3 is 14 amino acids. V lost 0 bases, J lost 2 bases, and 9 bases lay in between. Germline-derived CDR1 and CDR2 are SGHRS and YFSETQ. The CDR3 protein is CASSLVGSTYEQYF. As DNA, the CDR3 is TGCGCCAGCAGCTTGGTTGGGTCGACCTACGAGCAGTACTTC. The complete variable domain, with remaining parts taken from reference TRBV5-1 and TRBJ2-7, reads KAGVTQTPRYLIKTRGQQVTLSCSPISGHRSVSWYQQTPGQGLQFLFEYFSETQRNKGNFPGRFSGRQFSNSRSEMNVSTLELGDSALYLCASSLVGSTYEQYFGPGTRLTVT.

The chain employs TRBV5-4 and TRBJ2-3, with D possibly being TRBD1 or TRBD2 (5 bases each). Trimming shortened V by 7 bases and J by 1 base, and 13 bases separated the two germline ends. The CDR3 extends over 14 amino acids. In germline, CDR1 is SGHNT, CDR2 YYREEE (reference sequence). The CDR3 loop is CASSRGWGTDTQYF. The CDR3 bases are TGTGCCAGCTCTCGGGGCTGGGGCACAGATACGCAGTATTTT.

This clone was seen a single time. V and J are TRBV30 and TRBJ2-7; D perhaps matches TRBD1 (6 bases). V was trimmed by 7 bases and J by 2 bases, leaving 9 bases between them. CDR3 length: 11 residues. The germline CDR1 and CDR2 sequences are GTSNPN and SVGIG (reference sequence). Here the CDR3 DNA reads TGTGCCTCAGGACAGACCTACGAGCAGTACTTC. Protein: CASGQTYEQYF.

This clone turned up a few times. The V and J genes are TRBV19 and TRBJ2-6, with D uncertain. This CDR3 has 14 amino acids. From germline, CDR1 is LNHDA and CDR2 SQIVND (reference sequence). The germline V and J ends were trimmed by 6 bases and 1 base, with 7 bases remaining between them. CDR3 protein: CASRRTSGANVLTF. The CDR3 nucleotides are TGTGCCAGTAGACGAACTTCTGGGGCCAACGTCCTGACTTTC.

This chain connects TRBV11-1 to TRBJ2-7; the D gene is possibly TRBD2 (7 bases). This CDR3 has 15 residues. The germline V and J ends were trimmed by 4 bases and 2 bases, with 15 bases remaining between them. Per the germline V gene, CDR1 is SGHAT and CDR2 is FQDESV (reference sequence). The CDR3 reads CASSYRGGPTYEQYF. CDR3 in DNA: TGTGCCAGCAGCTACCGCGGGGGCCCAACCTACGAGCAGTACTTC.

This chain connects TRBV5-1 to TRBJ1-1; D uncertain. The germline CDR1 and CDR2 sequences are SGHRS and YFSETQ. This CDR3 has 13 residues. Trimming cost V 0 bases and J 7 bases, with 10 bases left between them. The CDR3: CASSLVRKDEAFF. The CDR3 DNA reads TGCGCCAGCAGCTTGGTCCGGAAGGATGAAGCTTTCTTT.

V is TRBV4-2 and J is TRBJ2-2; D gene unclear. The CDR3 runs to 15 residues. Trimming removed 1 base at V and 4 bases at J, with 10 bases between. Looked up from germline, CDR1 is LGHNA and CDR2 is YNFKEQ. CDR3 residues: CASSQANILTGELFF. CDR3 DNA: TGTGCCAGCAGCCAAGCCAATATTCTCACCGGGGAGCTGTTTTTT.

This clone was found a few times. The V gene is TRBV30, the J gene TRBJ2-3; 8 positions agree with TRBD2. CDR1 is GTSNPN and CDR2 is SVGIG in the germline V gene (reference sequence). The CDR3 is 15 residues long. V lost 3 bases to trimming and J lost 4 bases; unmatched junction nucleotides: 9. The CDR3 spells CAWRSGLGRSDTQYF. Written as DNA, the CDR3 is TGTGCCTGGAGGTCGGGACTAGGTCGGTCAGATACGCAGTATTTT.

This sequence joins TRBV29-1 and TRBJ1-4, with 7 bases that match TRBD1. Trimming removed 6 bases from V and 7 bases from J; junction bases left unmatched: 5. CDR1 is SQVTM, CDR2 ANQGSEA, per germline. The CDR3 runs to 12 residues. As DNA, the CDR3 is TGCAGCGTGAGGGACAGAACTGAAAAACTGTTTTTT. Amino acid sequence: CSVRDRTEKLFF. The full variable domain, its missing parts supplied by reference TRBV29-1 and TRBJ1-4, is SAVISQKPSRDICQRGTSLTIQCQVDSQVTMMFWYRQQPGQSLTLIATANQGSEATYESGFVIDKFPISRPNLTFSTLTVSNMSPEDSSIYLCSVRDRTEKLFFGSGTQLSVL.

The chain is built from TRBV15 and TRBJ1-5, with 8 bases that match TRBD1. The germline V gene encodes CDR1 LNHNV and CDR2 YYDKDF (reference sequence). V lost 1 base and J lost 3; bases outside the gene matches: 2. The CDR3 is 15 amino acids. The CDR3 DNA is TGTGCCACCAGCAGAGGACAGGGGTACAATCAGCCCCAGCATTTT. Its protein product is CATSRGQGYNQPQHF.